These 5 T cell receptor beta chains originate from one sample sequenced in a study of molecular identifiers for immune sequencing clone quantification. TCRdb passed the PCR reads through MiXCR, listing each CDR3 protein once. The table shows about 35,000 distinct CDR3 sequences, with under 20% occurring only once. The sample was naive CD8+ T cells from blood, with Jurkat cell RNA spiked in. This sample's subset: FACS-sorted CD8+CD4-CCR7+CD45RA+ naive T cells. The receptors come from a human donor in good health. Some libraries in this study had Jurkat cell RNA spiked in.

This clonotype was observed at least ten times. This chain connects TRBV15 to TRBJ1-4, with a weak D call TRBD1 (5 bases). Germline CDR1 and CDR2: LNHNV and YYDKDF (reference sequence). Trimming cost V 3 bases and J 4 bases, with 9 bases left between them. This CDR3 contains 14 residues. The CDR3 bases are TGTGCCACCAGCAGGCGGGACGGTAATGAAAAACTGTTTTTT. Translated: CATSRRDGNEKLFF.

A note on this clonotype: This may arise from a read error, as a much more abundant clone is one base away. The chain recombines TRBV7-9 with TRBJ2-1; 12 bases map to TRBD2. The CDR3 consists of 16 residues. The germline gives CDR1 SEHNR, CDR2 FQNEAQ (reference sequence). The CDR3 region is CAGSFPTSGSFREQFF. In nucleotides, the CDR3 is TGTGCCGGCAGCTTCCCGACTAGCGGGAGTTTTCGTGAGCAGTTCTTC. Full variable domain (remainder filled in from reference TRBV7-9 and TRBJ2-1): DTGVSQNPRHKITKRGQNVTFRCDPISEHNRLYWYRQTLGQGPEFLTYFQNEAQLEKSRLLSDRFSAERPKGSFSTLEIQRTEQGDSAMYLCAGSFPTSGSFREQFFGPGTRLTVL.

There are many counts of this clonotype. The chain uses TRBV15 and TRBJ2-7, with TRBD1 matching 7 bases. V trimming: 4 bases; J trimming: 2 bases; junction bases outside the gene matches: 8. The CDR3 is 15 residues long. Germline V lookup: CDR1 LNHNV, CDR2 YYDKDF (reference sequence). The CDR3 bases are TGTGCCACCAGCACAGACAGGGTATCTACCTACGAGCAGTACTTC. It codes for CATSTDRVSTYEQYF.

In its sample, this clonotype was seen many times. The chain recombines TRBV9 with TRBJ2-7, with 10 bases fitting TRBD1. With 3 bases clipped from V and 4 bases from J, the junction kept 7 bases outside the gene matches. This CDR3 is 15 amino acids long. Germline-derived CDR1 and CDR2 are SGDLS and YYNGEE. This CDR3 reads CASSGGQGGGYEQYF. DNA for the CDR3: TGTGCCAGCAGCGGAGGACAGGGGGGGGGATACGAGCAGTACTTC. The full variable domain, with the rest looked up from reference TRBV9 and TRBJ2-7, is DSGVTQTPKHLITATGQRVTLRCSPRSGDLSVYWYQQSLDQGLQFLIQYYNGEERAKGNILERFSAQQFPDLHSELNLSSLELGDSALYFCASSGGQGGGYEQYFGPGTRLTVT.

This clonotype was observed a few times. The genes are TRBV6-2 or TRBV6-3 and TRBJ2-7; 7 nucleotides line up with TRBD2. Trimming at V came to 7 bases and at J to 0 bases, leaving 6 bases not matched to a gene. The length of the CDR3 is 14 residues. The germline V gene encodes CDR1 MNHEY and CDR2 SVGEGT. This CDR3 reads CASTRAGSSYEQYF. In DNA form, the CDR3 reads TGTGCCAGCACCAGAGCGGGAAGCTCCTACGAGCAGTACTTC.